This entry is about one T cell receptor (beta chain). This CDR3 has 14 residues. CDR1 and CDR2 (germline): MDHEN, SYDVKM. Between the trimmed V and J ends, which lost 7 bases and 6 bases, there was a span of 16 bases. These data are taken from a study of blood T cell repertoires in COVID-19. Study at large: Sources were T cells, B-cell-depleted T cells, or PBMCs; the material itself was cDNA or gDNA.

Libraries were prepared by immunoSEQ multiplex PCR; TCRdb keeps only in-frame clonotypes and omits some of them. Of under 400,000 clones detected, about 90% appear once; the ten largest clones hold approximately 0.93%. A COVID-19 case was met by exposed participants within 2 weeks before study entry. This sequence joins TRBV28 and TRBJ1-5, with a weak D call TRBD1 (5 bases). The sample comprised PBMCs or T cells enriched from blood (not recorded which). This sequence was found in a woman aged 25 to 45 who had been exposed to COVID-19. The CDR3 region has the DNA TGTGCCAGCACTCCGCTAGGGCAGGGTCAGCCCCAGCATTTT. Residues: CASTPLGQGQPQHF.